The rows below give T cell receptor beta chains drawn from one sample of a study of cytomegalovirus exposure and HLA in healthy donors. TCRdb's table, derived via immunoSEQ multiplex PCR, lists solely in-frame clones and lacks some. The sample has tens of thousands of clones, 65% to 85% seen once. The sequencing input was PBMCs. These receptors were taken from a man in his forties or fifties in good health and CMV-seronegative. Each CDR3 is given with its conserved first and last residue.

CDR3 protein: CASRGGWGRGAVAEQYF; J gene: TRBJ2-7; V gene: TRBV2; CDR3 length: 17
CDR3 protein: CASSQDQLPANEKLFF; J gene: TRBJ1-4; V gene: TRBV4-3; CDR3 length: 16
CDR3 protein: CASSSLPGLSTSGVTQYF; J gene: TRBJ2-3; V gene: TRBV7-3; CDR3 length: 18
CDR3 protein: CASSMRSSNTGELFF; J gene: TRBJ2-2; V gene: TRBV19; CDR3 length: 15
CDR3 protein: CAIKNTGELFF; J gene: TRBJ2-2; V gene: TRBV10-3; CDR3 length: 11
CDR3 protein: CASSLGSQGALKEQYF; J gene: TRBJ2-7; V gene: TRBV7-8; CDR3 length: 16
CDR3 protein: CASSSASGRTYNEQFF; J gene: TRBJ2-1; V gene: TRBV5-1; CDR3 length: 16
CDR3 protein: CASSISRTGEQFF; J gene: TRBJ2-1; V gene: TRBV19; CDR3 length: 13
CDR3 protein: CASSRETNYGYTF; J gene: TRBJ1-2; V gene: TRBV28; CDR3 length: 13
CDR3 protein: CAISAGLAGNNEQFF; J gene: TRBJ2-1; V gene: TRBV10-3; CDR3 length: 15
CDR3 protein: CASGAGSGNTIYF; J gene: TRBJ1-3; V gene: TRBV5-1; CDR3 length: 13
CDR3 protein: CASSTGLAGGTGELFF; J gene: TRBJ2-2; V gene: TRBV19; CDR3 length: 16